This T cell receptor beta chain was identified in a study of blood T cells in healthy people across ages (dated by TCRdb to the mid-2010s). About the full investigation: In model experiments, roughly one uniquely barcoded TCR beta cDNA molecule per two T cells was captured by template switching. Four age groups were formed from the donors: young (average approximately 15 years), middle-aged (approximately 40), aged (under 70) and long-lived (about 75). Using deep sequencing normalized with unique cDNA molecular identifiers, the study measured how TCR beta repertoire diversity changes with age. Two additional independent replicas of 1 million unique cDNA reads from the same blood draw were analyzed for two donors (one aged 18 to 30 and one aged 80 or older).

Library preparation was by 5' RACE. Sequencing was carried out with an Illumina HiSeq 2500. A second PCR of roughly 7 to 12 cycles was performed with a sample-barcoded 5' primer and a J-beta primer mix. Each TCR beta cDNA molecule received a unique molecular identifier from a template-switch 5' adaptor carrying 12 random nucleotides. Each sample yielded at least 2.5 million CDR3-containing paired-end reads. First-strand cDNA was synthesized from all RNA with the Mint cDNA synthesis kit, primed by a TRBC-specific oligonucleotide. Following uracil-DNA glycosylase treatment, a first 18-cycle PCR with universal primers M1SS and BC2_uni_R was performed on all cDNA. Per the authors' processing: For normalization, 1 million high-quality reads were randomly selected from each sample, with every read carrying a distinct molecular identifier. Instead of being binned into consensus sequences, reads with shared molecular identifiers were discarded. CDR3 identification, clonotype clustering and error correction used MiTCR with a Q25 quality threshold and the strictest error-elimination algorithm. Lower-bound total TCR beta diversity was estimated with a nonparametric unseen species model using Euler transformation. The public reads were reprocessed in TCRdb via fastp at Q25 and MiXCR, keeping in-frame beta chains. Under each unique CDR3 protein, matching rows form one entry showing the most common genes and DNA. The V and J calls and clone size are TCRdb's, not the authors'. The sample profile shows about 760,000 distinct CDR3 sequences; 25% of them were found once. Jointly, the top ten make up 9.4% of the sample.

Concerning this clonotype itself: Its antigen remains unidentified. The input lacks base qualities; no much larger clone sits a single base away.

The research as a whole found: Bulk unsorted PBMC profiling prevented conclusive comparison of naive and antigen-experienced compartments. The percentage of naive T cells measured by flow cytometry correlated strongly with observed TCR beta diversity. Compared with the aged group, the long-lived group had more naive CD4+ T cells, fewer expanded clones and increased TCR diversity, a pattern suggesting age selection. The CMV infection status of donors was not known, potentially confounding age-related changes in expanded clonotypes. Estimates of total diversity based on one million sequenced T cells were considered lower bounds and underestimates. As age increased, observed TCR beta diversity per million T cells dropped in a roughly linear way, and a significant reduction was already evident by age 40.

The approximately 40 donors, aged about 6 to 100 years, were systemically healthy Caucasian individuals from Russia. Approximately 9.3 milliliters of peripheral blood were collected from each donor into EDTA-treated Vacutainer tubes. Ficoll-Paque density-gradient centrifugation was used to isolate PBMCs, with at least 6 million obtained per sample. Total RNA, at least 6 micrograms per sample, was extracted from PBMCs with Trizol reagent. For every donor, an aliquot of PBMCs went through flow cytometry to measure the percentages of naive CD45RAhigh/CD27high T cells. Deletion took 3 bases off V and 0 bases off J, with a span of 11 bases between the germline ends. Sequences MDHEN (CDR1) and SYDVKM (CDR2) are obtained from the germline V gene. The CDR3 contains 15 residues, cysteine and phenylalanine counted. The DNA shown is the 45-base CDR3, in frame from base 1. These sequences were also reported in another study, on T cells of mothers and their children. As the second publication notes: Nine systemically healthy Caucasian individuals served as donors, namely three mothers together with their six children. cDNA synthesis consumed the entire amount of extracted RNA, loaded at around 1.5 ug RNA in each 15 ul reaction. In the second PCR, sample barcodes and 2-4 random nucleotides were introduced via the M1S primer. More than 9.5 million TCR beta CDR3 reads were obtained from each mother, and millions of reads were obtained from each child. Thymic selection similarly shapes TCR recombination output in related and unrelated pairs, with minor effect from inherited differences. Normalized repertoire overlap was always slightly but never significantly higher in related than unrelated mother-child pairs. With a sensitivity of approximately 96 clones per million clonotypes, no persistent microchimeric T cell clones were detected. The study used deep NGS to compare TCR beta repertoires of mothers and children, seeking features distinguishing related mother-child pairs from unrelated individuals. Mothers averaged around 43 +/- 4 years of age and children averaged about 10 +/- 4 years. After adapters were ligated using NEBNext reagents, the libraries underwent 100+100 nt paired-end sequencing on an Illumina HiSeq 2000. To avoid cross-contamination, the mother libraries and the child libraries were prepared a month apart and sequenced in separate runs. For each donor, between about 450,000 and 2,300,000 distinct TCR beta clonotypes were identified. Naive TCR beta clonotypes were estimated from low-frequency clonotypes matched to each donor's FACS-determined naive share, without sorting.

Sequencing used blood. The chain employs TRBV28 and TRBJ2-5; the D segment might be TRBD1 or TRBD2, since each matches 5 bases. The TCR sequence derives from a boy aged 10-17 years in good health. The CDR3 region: CASSLGLGDQETQYF. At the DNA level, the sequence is TGTGCCAGCAGTTTGGGGTTGGGGGACCAAGAGACCCAGTACTTC.